Shown below are 22 T cell receptor beta chains from a single sample sequenced in a study of blood T cell repertoires in COVID-19. The assay was immunoSEQ multiplex PCR, and TCRdb's table has in-frame clones only and misses some. The sample contains some 230,000 clones, approximately 80% of which appear only once. Sequencing was performed on PBMCs or T cells enriched from blood (not recorded which). Source of these receptors: a man between 35 and 55 years old who had recovered from COVID-19.

This sequence joins TRBV6-5 and TRBJ2-5; tentatively, D is TRBD2 (5 bases). The CDR3 runs to 14 residues. Germline CDR1 and CDR2: MNHEY and SVGAGI. The V end was cut by 6 bases, the J end by 5 bases, with 16 bases between. CDR3 region: CASRPFTGFETQYF. Here the CDR3 DNA reads TGTGCCAGCAGACCCTTTACGGGGTTTGAGACCCAGTACTTC.

The gene calls are TRBV12-3 or TRBV12-4 and TRBJ1-5, with a possible D match to TRBD1 (5 bases). The CDR3 length is 13 residues. Trimming left V 7 bases short and J 6 bases short, with 13 bases between. CDR3 residues: CASNRGGSQPQHF. As DNA, the CDR3 is TGTGCCAGCAATAGGGGAGGCAGTCAGCCCCAGCATTTT.

This chain links TRBV7-2 with TRBJ2-5; no clear D gene. This CDR3 spans 14 amino acids. V was shortened by 7 bases and J by 5 bases, with 17 bases between the two germline ends. The V gene's germline CDR1 is SGHTA and CDR2 FQGNSA. The CDR3 DNA follows: TGTGCCAGCATCCCAAGTCCGAGCCGGGAGACCCAGTACTTC. Amino acids: CASIPSPSRETQYF.

The chain's CDR3 is CASVRGDGYTF. DNA for the CDR3: TGTGCCAGCGTTCGGGGAGATGGCTACACCTTC. The chain carries TRBV28 and TRBJ1-2; D ambiguous. Germline CDR1 reads MDHEN; CDR2 reads SYDVKM. The CDR3 extends over 11 amino acids. Trimming took off 8 bases at V and 6 bases at J, with 10 bases between the two ends.

The chain combines TRBV10-1 with TRBJ2-1, with 9 positions matching TRBD2. J was trimmed by 7 bases and V by 4 bases; bases with no gene match: 5. The CDR3 consists of 14 residues. Germline V gene lookup returns CDR1 WNHNN and CDR2 SYGVQD (reference sequence). Here the CDR3 DNA reads TGCGCCAGCAGTGCCGGGACTAGCCAGAATGAGCAGTTCTTC. This encodes CASSAGTSQNEQFF.

The CDR3 reads CASSPYRNTEAFF. CDR3 nucleotide sequence: TGTGCCAGCAGCCCGTACAGGAACACTGAAGCTTTCTTT. The chain recombines TRBV7-2 with TRBJ1-1; D is unresolved. Germline V CDR1 and CDR2: SGHTA, FQGNSA. This CDR3 region has 13 residues. V was pared by 5 bases and J by 1 base, with 8 bases between.

The chain carries TRBV5-5 and TRBJ2-6; weak D call: TRBD1 (6 bases). Per the germline V gene, CDR1 is SGHKS and CDR2 is YYEKEE (reference sequence). There are 17 residues in the CDR3. The germline V and J ends were trimmed by 0 bases and 3 bases, with 13 bases remaining between them. CDR3 in DNA: TGTGCCAGCAGCTTGGCACCACAGGGTCATGGGGCCAACGTCCTGACTTTC. Translating gives CASSLAPQGHGANVLTF. Full variable domain (rest looked up from reference TRBV5-5 and TRBJ2-6): DAGVTQSPTHLIKTRGQQVTLRCSPISGHKSVSWYQQVLGQGPQFIFQYYEKEERGRGNFPDRFSARQFPNYSSELNVNALLLGDSALYLCASSLAPQGHGANVLTFGAGSRLTVL.

The chain is built from TRBV4-1 and TRBJ2-5, with D maybe TRBD2 (6 bases). The ends were cut back, 6 bases at V and 1 base at J, with 12 bases in the middle. The length of the CDR3 is 14 residues. Germline V gene sequence: CDR1 MGHRA, CDR2 YSYEKL. The CDR3 nucleotides read TGCGCCAGCAGAAATATGGGGGGCCAAGAGACCCAGTACTTC. Its protein is CASRNMGGQETQYF.

The chain joins TRBV5-1 to TRBJ1-5, with TRBD1 matching 11 bases. Germline values: CDR1 SGHRS, CDR2 YFSETQ. The CDR3 is 15 amino acids. Trimming at V came to 4 bases and at J to 6 bases, leaving 6 bases not matched to a gene. CDR3: CASSTGTGGSQPQHF. In DNA, the CDR3 is TGCGCCAGCAGCACAGGGACAGGGGGGAGTCAGCCCCAGCATTTT.

This clone was detected a few times. The rearrangement uses TRBV5-4 and TRBJ1-1; possible D gene TRBD1, 5 bases. Deletions cut 3 bases from V and 6 bases from J, with 18 bases between. This CDR3 region has 15 residues. Germline V lookup: CDR1 SGHNT, CDR2 YYREEE (reference sequence). The CDR3 DNA sequence: TGTGCCAGCAGCTCTGGCGCAGGGTTTGGATCTGAAGCTTTCTTT. Its protein is CASSSGAGFGSEAFF.

The chain joins TRBV20-1 to TRBJ1-1; possible D gene TRBD1, 5 bases. Per the germline V gene, CDR1 is DFQATT and CDR2 is SNEGSKA (reference sequence). V dropped 3 bases and J dropped 5 bases, with 16 bases sitting between them. This CDR3 region has 14 residues. This CDR3 reads CSASWPGGRTEAFF. The CDR3 DNA reads TGCAGTGCTAGTTGGCCGGGGGGAAGGACTGAAGCTTTCTTT.

V is TRBV21-1 and J is TRBJ1-3. TRBV21-1 is a listed pseudogene. The CDR3 runs to 14 residues. CDR3 residues: CASSLRPPGNTIYF. Written as DNA, the CDR3 is TGTGCCAGCAGCCTGCGGCCCCCGGGAAACACCATATATTTT.

V is TRBV15 and J is TRBJ2-7; TRBD2 agrees at 8 bases. V shed 1 base, J shed 2 bases, and the junction held 4 bases outside the gene matches. In germline, CDR1 is LNHNV, CDR2 YYDKDF (reference sequence). The CDR3 sequence is 15 residues long. CDR3 DNA: TGTGCCACCAGCAGAGGGGGCGGGGGGCCCTACGAGCAGTACTTC. Translation gives CATSRGGGGPYEQYF.

The V and J genes are TRBV18 and TRBJ2-2, with D tentatively TRBD1 (6 bases). CDR1 is KGHSH and CDR2 is LQKENI in the germline V gene. The V end lost 8 bases, the J end lost 3 bases, and 19 bases lay between the germline ends. The CDR3 is 16 residues long. CDR3 protein: CASRIPGHPDTGELFF. The CDR3 DNA reads as TGTGCCAGCCGAATTCCGGGACACCCCGACACCGGGGAGCTGTTTTTT.

In this sample, this clone turned up once. The V and J genes are TRBV28 and TRBJ1-5; tentative D call: TRBD1 (5 bases). V gave up 4 bases and J gave up 0 bases, with 10 bases separating them. CDR3 length: 15 amino acids. Looked up from germline, CDR1 is MDHEN and CDR2 is SYDVKM. CDR3 protein: CASSWTSISNQPQHF. The CDR3, as DNA: TGTGCCAGCAGTTGGACATCAATTAGCAATCAGCCCCAGCATTTT.

This clone was seen a single time. The chain combines TRBV6-5 with TRBJ1-2; 10 bases fit TRBD1. This CDR3 is built from 13 residues. Germline CDR1 MNHEY, CDR2 SVGAGI. The V segment lost 6 bases and the J segment 6 bases; nucleotides outside the gene matches: 4. CDR3 coding DNA: TGTGCCAGCAGCATCGACAGGGGGCATGGCTACACCTTC. This translates into CASSIDRGHGYTF.

The rearrangement joins TRBV5-6 to TRBJ1-6; 9 bases map to TRBD1. The V gene end was trimmed by 2 bases and the J gene end by 10 bases; junction bases not matched to a gene: 4. The CDR3 totals 14 residues. Germline assignment: CDR1 SGHDT and CDR2 YYEEEE. In nucleotides, the CDR3 is TGTGCCAGCAGCTTACAGGGGGCTGGATCACCCCTCCACTTT. Translating gives CASSLQGAGSPLHF.

The rearrangement uses TRBV29-1 and TRBJ2-7; 8 positions agree with TRBD1. The germline gives CDR1 SQVTM, CDR2 ANQGSEA. V trimming: 4 bases; J trimming: 2 bases; junction bases outside the gene matches: 7. The CDR3 has 14 residues. This CDR3 is CSVVGGQAAYEQYF. CDR3 coding DNA: TGCAGCGTTGTCGGGGGACAGGCCGCCTACGAGCAGTACTTC.

V is TRBV2 and J is TRBJ1-1; D unclear. V was clipped by 6 bases and J by 3 bases, with 11 bases between them. Looked up from germline, CDR1 is SNHLY and CDR2 is FYNNEI. The CDR3 is 13 amino acids. The DNA for the CDR3 is TGTGCCAGCAGGTCGGGGTACTACACTGAAGCTTTCTTT. Amino acids: CASRSGYYTEAFF.

The rearrangement links TRBV7-2 to TRBJ1-5, with D perhaps matching TRBD1 (5 bases). The CDR3 has 14 residues. Germline V gene data show CDR1 as SGHTA and CDR2 as FQGNSA. The V end was cut by 6 bases, the J end by 10 bases, with 19 bases between. CDR3 sequence reads: CASRSPGFRSPQHF. CDR3 DNA: TGTGCCAGCAGATCGCCAGGGTTTAGATCACCCCAGCATTTT.

The chain links TRBV12-5 to TRBJ2-1; the D gene is possibly TRBD1 (6 bases). The CDR3 length is 15 residues. Trimming removed 5 bases at V and 4 bases at J, with 15 bases between. Per germline, CDR1 LGHNT and CDR2 FRNRAP. The CDR3 DNA reads TGTGCTAGTGGTCCAGATAATAGGGGGTACAATGAGCAGTTCTTC. Its translation: CASGPDNRGYNEQFF.

This chain connects TRBV2 to TRBJ2-2, with 11 bases lining up with TRBD2. Trimming cost V 7 bases and J 1 base; bases outside gene matches: 2. The CDR3 is 15 amino acids. Germline V gene data show CDR1 as SNHLY and CDR2 as FYNNEI. CDR3: CASTGLAGNTGELFF. CDR3 nucleotide sequence: TGTGCCAGCACCGGACTAGCGGGGAACACCGGGGAGCTGTTTTTT.